This TCR beta chain was identified in a study of CD8 T cells in ankylosing spondylitis. Study results and limitations: About 8 highly homologous variants made up a TCR beta motif that seemed to typify ankylosing spondylitis blood.

This clonotype was seen more than once but under ten times. Its antigen is undetermined. The V gene's germline CDR1 is SGHRS and CDR2 YFSETQ. Trimming left V 5 bases short and J 2 bases short, with 13 bases between. The CDR3 length is 14 residues. TCRdb recomputed calls from the 5' RACE reads with MiXCR, one row per CDR3 protein. The sample lists roughly 450,000 distinct CDR3 sequences, roughly a quarter occurring once. This TCR was recovered from a male donor with ankylosing spondylitis. The sample consisted of blood, either unsorted or a sorted T cell fraction (not recorded which). The rearrangement uses TRBV5-1 and TRBJ1-2, with D possibly being TRBD1 (5 bases). CDR3 sequence (DNA): TGCGCCAGCAGTTCTGGTGGGGGGAACTATGGCTACACCTTC. Residues: CASSSGGGNYGYTF.